The 19 T cell receptor beta chains in this list originate from one sample, sequenced in a study of blood T cell repertoires in COVID-19. Sequencing was performed with immunoSEQ multiplex PCR; in TCRdb, only in-frame clones are kept and a portion is missing. The sample has hundreds of thousands of clones, approximately 89% seen once. Sequenced input: PBMCs or T cells enriched from blood (not recorded which). These receptors came from a woman aged 40 to 50 with acute COVID-19.

The chain links TRBV28 to TRBJ2-5; 11 bases match TRBD2. The CDR3 spans 16 residues. V was clipped by 4 bases and J by 1 base; unmatched bases: 5. Per germline, CDR1 MDHEN and CDR2 SYDVKM. The CDR3 DNA reads as TGTGCCAGCAGTTGGGGACTAGCGGATTTCCAAGAGACCCAGTACTTC. Amino acid sequence: CASSWGLADFQETQYF.

The J gene is TRBJ1-6, the V gene TRBV28; D not certain. The CDR3 contains 13 residues. V was shortened by 5 bases and J by 7 bases, with 9 bases between the two germline ends. Germline CDR1 MDHEN, CDR2 SYDVKM. The CDR3 DNA reads as TGTGCCAGCAGTCCACTGAGCAATTCACCCCTCCACTTT. Its translation is CASSPLSNSPLHF.

This chain's CDR3 is CASSDDATGGGETQYF. CDR3 DNA sequence: TGTGCCAGCAGTGATGACGCGACAGGGGGTGGAGAGACCCAGTACTTC. The chain employs TRBV25-1 and TRBJ2-5, with TRBD1 identical over 9 bases. CDR1 is MGHDK and CDR2 is SYGVNS in the germline V gene. CDR3 size: 16 residues. The junction had 9 bases not matched to a gene; V was cut back by 3 bases and J by 4 bases.

Notes on this clone: Relative to the germline gene, one junction end is altered; a read error may explain this. V is TRBV7-7 and J is TRBJ1-2; maybe TRBD1 (5 bases). This CDR3 contains 15 residues. Germline V CDR1 and CDR2: SSHAT, FNYEAQ (reference sequence). The DNA for the CDR3 is TGTGCTAGCAGCTTAGTGCAGGGTATGAACTATGGCTACACCTTC. Its translation: CASSLVQGMNYGYTF.

This clone was seen once. The rearrangement joins TRBV10-3 to TRBJ2-1; D gene unclear. V lost 4 bases to trimming and J lost 7 bases, with 5 bases between them. This CDR3 spans 11 amino acids. Germline CDR1 reads ENHRY; CDR2 reads SYGVKD. CDR3 DNA: TGTGCCATCAGTGCACAAAATGAGCAGTTCTTC. It encodes CAISAQNEQFF.

The gene calls are TRBV15 and TRBJ2-5, with TRBD2 matching 14 bases. The CDR3 sequence is 21 residues long. The ends lost 1 base at V and 0 bases at J; junction bases unmatched: 13. CDR1 and CDR2 from the germline V gene are LNHNV and YYDKDF (reference sequence). CDR3 nucleotides: TGTGCCACCAGCAGAGTAAGGCCTGGGACTAGCGGGAGCTCTTACCAAGAGACCCAGTACTTC. Its protein product is CATSRVRPGTSGSSYQETQYF.

The gene calls are TRBV30 and TRBJ2-6; weak D call: TRBD1 (5 bases). The CDR3 spans 14 residues. Per the germline V gene, CDR1 is GTSNPN and CDR2 is SVGIG (reference sequence). Trimming took off 2 bases at V and 3 bases at J, with 8 bases between the two ends. The CDR3 loop is CAWSQGFGANVLTF. The CDR3 DNA reads TGTGCCTGGAGTCAGGGCTTTGGGGCCAACGTCCTGACTTTC. Full variable domain (outside the CDR3, taken from reference TRBV30 and TRBJ2-6): SQTIHQWPATLVQPVGSPLSLECTVEGTSNPNLYWYRQAAGRGLQLLFYSVGIGQISSEVPQNLSASRPQDRQFILSSKKLLLSDSGFYLCAWSQGFGANVLTFGAGSRLTVL.

The genes are TRBV28 and TRBJ2-1, with D unresolved. In germline, CDR1 is MDHEN, CDR2 SYDVKM. V was shortened by 3 bases and J by 9 bases, with 15 bases between the two germline ends. The CDR3 consists of 14 residues. CDR3 DNA: TGTGCCAGCAGTTTTACCTTGTATACAACTGAGCAGTTCTTC. Its translation is CASSFTLYTTEQFF.

A single count supports this clone. The chain is built from TRBV3-1 (or the pseudogene TRBV3-2) and TRBJ2-6, with D perhaps matching TRBD1 (6 bases). V lost 1 base and J 4 bases, leaving 14 bases between the germline ends. The CDR3 runs to 17 residues. The germline gives CDR1 LGHDT, CDR2 YNNKEL (reference sequence). CDR3 sequence (DNA): TGTGCCAGCAGCCAAGGAGAAACAGGGACCGGGGCCAACGTCCTGACTTTC. Its translation is CASSQGETGTGANVLTF.

This clone was recorded once. The chain recombines TRBV5-1 with TRBJ2-5, with TRBD1 matching 7 bases. This CDR3 region has 15 residues. The V gene end was trimmed by 0 bases and the J gene end by 5 bases; junction bases not matched to a gene: 7. Germline CDR1 SGHRS, CDR2 YFSETQ. CDR3 sequence (DNA): TGCGCCAGCAGCTTGGACAGGGGAGAGGGGGAGACCCAGTACTTC. Translation: CASSLDRGEGETQYF.

The rearrangement links TRBV6-5 to TRBJ2-7, with a tentative D call TRBD2 (6 bases). Germline CDR1 is MNHEY and CDR2 is SVGAGI. The CDR3 consists of 14 residues. Trimming stripped 2 bases from V and 3 bases from J, with 11 bases between. The CDR3 region has the DNA TGTGCCAGCAGTTACGGGCGGGACGACTACGAGCAGTACTTC. As protein: CASSYGRDDYEQYF.

This clone was detected once. The rearrangement uses TRBV9 and TRBJ2-2; D not resolved. This CDR3 region has 13 residues. Trimming took off 0 bases at V and 5 bases at J, with 5 bases between the two ends. Germline V lookup: CDR1 SGDLS, CDR2 YYNGEE. In DNA, the CDR3 is TGTGCCAGCAGCGTAGTAGTGACCGGGGAGCTGTTTTTT. Encoded protein: CASSVVVTGELFF.

This sequence joins TRBV9 and TRBJ2-7, with 9 bases lining up with TRBD1. Germline V gives CDR1 SGDLS, CDR2 YYNGEE. V lost 0 bases to trimming and J lost 4 bases; unmatched junction nucleotides: 8. The CDR3 covers 16 residues. Here the CDR3 DNA reads TGTGCCAGCAGCGTAGGCGGGACAGGGCTTTTTTACGAGCAGTACTTC. This gives the protein CASSVGGTGLFYEQYF.

The rearrangement uses TRBV27 and TRBJ1-5, with no clear D. V shed 8 bases and J shed 5 bases, with 22 bases lying between them. This CDR3 is built from 16 residues. Germline CDR1 reads MNHEY; CDR2 reads SMNVEV (reference sequence). Here the CDR3 DNA reads TGTGCCAGCGCGGGAGGGAGGAAAGACCCCTATCAGCCCCAGCATTTT. This encodes CASAGGRKDPYQPQHF.

V usage is TRBV19 and J usage is TRBJ2-2; 13 bases agree with TRBD2. The CDR3 contains 16 residues. J was trimmed by 1 base and V by 5 bases; bases with no gene match: 1. Germline V gene sequence: CDR1 LNHDA, CDR2 SQIVND (reference sequence). The CDR3 region has the DNA TGTGCCAGTAGTGGGACTAGCGGGGTGAACACCGGGGAGCTGTTTTTT. This translates into CASSGTSGVNTGELFF.

The chain combines TRBV27 with TRBJ2-1; TRBD2 is a possible D gene (5 bases). The V and J ends lost 3 bases and 6 bases respectively, with 15 bases between them. Germline CDR1 MNHEY, CDR2 SMNVEV (reference sequence). CDR3 length: 15 residues. As DNA, the CDR3 is TGTGCCAGCAGTTTTACGAGGGAGTCTGTCAATGAGCAGTTCTTC. This encodes CASSFTRESVNEQFF.

The chain links TRBV28 to TRBJ2-7; D might be TRBD1 (6 bases). The ends were cut back, 6 bases at V and 5 bases at J, with 11 bases in the middle. Germline-derived CDR1 and CDR2 are MDHEN and SYDVKM. This CDR3 has 12 amino acids. DNA for the CDR3: TGTGCCAGCAGCCCCCACAGGGACGAGCAGTACTTC. Residues: CASSPHRDEQYF.

Details on this clone: The identical CDR3 is also encoded by other nucleotide sequences in the sample. The chain has TRBV10-3 and TRBJ1-2, with D perhaps TRBD1 (5 bases). The germline V gene encodes CDR1 ENHRY and CDR2 SYGVKD. V lost 3 bases to trimming and J lost 5 bases, with 7 bases between them. The CDR3 has 12 amino acids. As DNA, the CDR3 is TGTGCCATCAGTGACAGGGCGTATGGCTACACCTTC. Amino acid sequence: CAISDRAYGYTF.

This clone was seen a few times. The chain uses TRBV6-1 and TRBJ2-2, with no clear D. The germline V gene has CDR1 MNHNS and CDR2 SASEGT. The CDR3 length is 15 residues. Trimming stripped 1 base from V and 4 bases from J, with 10 bases between. CDR3 bases: TGTGCCAGCAGTGAAGGGGCCAGGCTCACCGGGGAGCTGTTTTTT. It encodes CASSEGARLTGELFF.